The clone carrying this TCR beta chain was recorded a few times. The antigen remains unidentified. This record comes from a study of T cells in Graves' hyperthyroidism and ophthalmopathy. Regarding the study as a whole: Most thyroid clonotypes expanded above 0.001 were also detected in blood.

Regions amplified from RNA transcripts were the TCR beta CDR3 regions. The HTBI primer set drove a first-round RT-PCR of the TCR CDR3. Using its own MiXCR run on the multiplex PCR reads, TCRdb lists one record per CDR3 protein. The sample records fewer than 600,000 distinct CDR3 sequences, less than 15% being singletons. Trimming took 7 bases from V and 6 from J; bases not matched to a gene: 11. The CDR3 consists of 15 residues. Germline V lookup: CDR1 ENHRY, CDR2 SYGVKD. This sequence was found in a woman between 35 and 50 years old with Graves' hyperthyroidism. The chain is built from TRBV10-3 and TRBJ2-1; 8 bases are shared with TRBD2. The sequencing sample was made of blood. CDR3 nucleotides: TGTGCCATCACCGGGGGGGTTTCGGGGGGCAATGAGCAGTTCTTC. This gives the protein CAITGGVSGGNEQFF.